This T cell receptor (beta chain) emerged from a study of blood T cell repertoires in COVID-19. Study information: Material from acute and convalescent COVID-19 was sourced from the United States, Italy and Spain. PBMCs, B-cell-depleted T cells, or T cells were the source of the cDNA or gDNA that made up the material.

In the authors' methods: Reference gene primer amplification in the assay estimated nucleated cell counts. Repertoires were generated with immunoSEQ multiplex PCR, while TCRdb's copy carries only in-frame clones and drops some. V, J and clone size reflect that table, while D and trimming were determined from the DNA. The table records 270,000 or so clones, 83% of them present only once. The CDR3 has 13 residues. The V end lost 5 bases, the J end lost 10 bases, and 15 bases lay between the germline ends. Germline CDR1 is SEHNR and CDR2 is FQNEAQ (reference sequence). Sequencing was done on a sample of peripheral blood. V is TRBV7-9 and J is TRBJ2-1; no clear D gene. The sequence came from a woman aged 45-65 years who had recovered from COVID-19. CDR3 protein: CASSLQVPREQFF. The CDR3 DNA reads as TGTGCCAGCAGCCTCCAGGTCCCTCGGGAGCAGTTCTTC.